Below, one T cell receptor (beta chain) is given with its context. Its target is not known. The sequence runs out 3 residues before the end of the CDR3; the remainder is reconstructed from the germline J gene. This CDR3 comprises 15 residues. Germline CDR1 is SGDLS and CDR2 is YYNGEE. Trimming cost V 4 bases and J 0 bases, with 13 bases left between them. The data were taken from a study of T cells in women clearing cervical HPV infection. About the research overall: Controls gave blood once infection was undetectable; cases at lesion identification.

Study-level points and caveats: CIN3+ cases had significantly higher TCR richness than controls; evenness did not differ. Combining TCR richness with V gene abundances gave around 0.87 AUC.

The method was immunoSEQ multiplex PCR; TCRdb's version includes in-frame clones alone and lacks a portion of them. The sample totals 20,000 to 25,000 clones. The source material was blood buffy coat. This clonotype originated in a woman between 18 and 75 years old with a cervical HPV16 infection that either progressed to CIN3+ or cleared (not recorded which). V usage is TRBV9 and J usage is TRBJ2-5, with D unresolved. The CDR3 is CASSILPAYQETQYF. CDR3 DNA, as far as it was read: TGTGCCAGCAGCATTCTCCCCGCGTACCAAGAGACC.